A single sample gave rise to the 29 T cell receptor beta chains below, sequenced in a study of blood T cell repertoires in COVID-19. Some clones are missing from TCRdb's copy, which holds only in-frame ones; the method was immunoSEQ multiplex PCR. This sample has around 100,000 clones, with less than 95% found just once. Sequenced sample: peripheral blood. The receptors shown here come from a man between 18 and 35 years old with COVID-19, enrolled during active disease.

For the CDR3, the DNA is TGTGCCAGCACTGCGGGCAGGGGGGCCTTTCTTAATGAAAAACTGTTTTTT. Translating it yields CASTAGRGAFLNEKLFF. The chain is built from TRBV2 and TRBJ1-4; 7 bases map to TRBD1. The junction had 15 bases not matched to a gene; V was cut back by 7 bases and J by 4 bases. Germline V CDR1 and CDR2: SNHLY, FYNNEI. The CDR3 contains 17 residues.

This clone has a handful of counts. V and J are TRBV7-9 and TRBJ1-2, with TRBD1 identical over 9 bases. Germline CDR1 is SEHNR and CDR2 is FQNEAQ (reference sequence). There are 14 residues in the CDR3. V dropped 4 bases and J dropped 8; count of bases not matched to a gene: 8. In DNA form, the CDR3 reads TGTGCCAGCAGCTCGGGACAGGGCTATAGCGGCTACACCTTC. Its protein product is CASSSGQGYSGYTF.

The CDR3 protein is CASSLASGSPHEQFF. The CDR3, as DNA: TGTGCCAGCAGCTTAGCTAGCGGGAGTCCCCATGAGCAGTTCTTC. The rearrangement joins TRBV7-3 to TRBJ2-1; 10 bases are shared with TRBD2. J was trimmed by 8 bases and V by 2 bases; bases with no gene match: 6. The length of the CDR3 is 15 residues. Germline V gene lookup returns CDR1 SGHTA and CDR2 FQGTGA. The full variable domain, its missing parts supplied by reference TRBV7-3 and TRBJ2-1, is GAGVSQTPSNKVTEKGKYVELRCDPISGHTALYWYRQSLGQGPEFLIYFQGTGAADDSGLPNDRFFAVRPEGSVSTLKIQRTERGDSAVYLCASSLASGSPHEQFFGPGTRLTVL.

This clone occurred once. This same CDR3 is encoded by further DNA sequences in the sample. The chain combines TRBV7-2 with TRBJ1-1, with 7 bases matching TRBD1. V trimming: 4 bases; J trimming: 5 bases; junction bases outside the gene matches: 7. The CDR3 covers 14 residues. Per germline, CDR1 SGHTA and CDR2 FQGNSA. The CDR3 DNA sequence: TGTGCCAGCAGCTCGAGGGGGCGCGGGACTGAAGCTTTCTTT. Residues: CASSSRGRGTEAFF.

The V and J genes are TRBV7-2 and TRBJ2-2, with D perhaps matching TRBD2 (5 bases). With 6 bases removed from V and 1 base from J, the gap between germline ends came to 15 bases. This CDR3 has 16 amino acids. Per germline, CDR1 SGHTA and CDR2 FQGNSA. DNA for the CDR3: TGTGCCAGCAGTCCCATCGACTACAGGAACACCGGGGAGCTGTTTTTT. Translated: CASSPIDYRNTGELFF.

The chain is built from TRBV6-1 and TRBJ1-3; D uncertain. The CDR3 runs to 15 residues. The germline V gene encodes CDR1 MNHNS and CDR2 SASEGT. The V end was cut by 3 bases, the J end by 0 bases, with 9 bases between. The CDR3 DNA reads TGTGCCAGCAGTGAGTTCCCCAGCTCTGGAAACACCATATATTTT. The encoded protein is CASSEFPSSGNTIYF.

The chain employs TRBV7-8 and TRBJ1-2; no firm D call. Germline V CDR1 and CDR2: SGHVS, FQNEAQ. V dropped 3 bases and J dropped 1 base, with 9 bases sitting between them. This CDR3 has 14 residues. This chain's CDR3 is CASSLQVLNYGYTF. The CDR3, as DNA: TGTGCCAGCAGCTTGCAGGTCCTTAACTATGGCTACACCTTC. The whole variable domain, filled in from reference TRBV7-8 and TRBJ1-2, reads GAGVSQSPRYKVAKRGQDVALRCDPISGHVSLFWYQQALGQGPEFLTYFQNEAQLDKSGLPSDRFFAERPEGSVSTLKIQRTQQEDSAVYLCASSLQVLNYGYTFGSGTRLTVV.

The J gene is TRBJ1-2, the V gene TRBV7-2, with TRBD1 matching 9 bases. V shed 0 bases and J 4 bases; nucleotides not matched to a gene: 6. This CDR3 has 16 amino acids. CDR1 is SGHTA, CDR2 FQGNSA, per germline. The DNA for the CDR3 is TGTGCCAGCAGCTTAGCGTGGGGACAGGGTTCCTATGGCTACACCTTC. It codes for CASSLAWGQGSYGYTF.

This chain uses TRBV7-2 with TRBJ1-1; D remains ambiguous. The germline V and J ends were trimmed by 6 bases and 1 base, with 9 bases remaining between them. This CDR3 region has 13 residues. Germline V gene data show CDR1 as SGHTA and CDR2 as FQGNSA. DNA for the CDR3: TGTGCCAGCAGGTTGACAAGGAACACTGAAGCTTTCTTT. Translation gives CASRLTRNTEAFF.

The table lists this clone with a count of one. The chain links TRBV6-5 to TRBJ2-7; 9 nucleotides align to TRBD2. With 10 bases clipped from V and 2 bases from J, the junction kept 12 bases outside the gene matches. The CDR3 is made up of 15 amino acids. From germline, CDR1 is MNHEY and CDR2 SVGAGI. The CDR3 DNA sequence: TGTGCCATCCACCGCGAAGCGGGAGGCCCCTACGAGCAGTACTTC. Translating gives CAIHREAGGPYEQYF.

The gene calls are TRBV29-1 and TRBJ2-5; 13 bases align to TRBD2. V gave up 8 bases and J gave up 4 bases; unmatched junction bases: 7. Germline-derived CDR1 and CDR2 are SQVTM and ANQGSEA. The CDR3 loop spans 14 amino acids. CDR3 protein: CSSPGLAGRETQYF. The DNA for the CDR3 is TGCAGCTCCCCGGGACTAGCGGGAAGAGAGACCCAGTACTTC.

The chain is built from TRBV28 and TRBJ1-2; 9 bases map to TRBD1. Germline V gene lookup returns CDR1 MDHEN and CDR2 SYDVKM. With 3 bases clipped from V and 8 bases from J, the junction kept 7 bases outside the gene matches. There are 14 residues in the CDR3. CDR3: CASSLDRGVGGYTF. CDR3 nucleotides: TGTGCCAGCAGTTTGGACAGGGGAGTAGGGGGCTACACCTTC.

The gene calls are TRBV4-1 and TRBJ2-2, with D maybe TRBD2 (6 bases). V was trimmed by 1 base and J by 6 bases, leaving 12 bases between them. Per the germline V gene, CDR1 is MGHRA and CDR2 is YSYEKL. The CDR3 loop spans 15 amino acids. DNA for the CDR3: TGCGCCAGCAGCCAAGTCTACAAGCGGGCCGGGGAGCTGTTTTTT. This gives the protein CASSQVYKRAGELFF.

V gene TRBV30 combines with J gene TRBJ1-1, with D hard to call. Germline CDR1 is GTSNPN and CDR2 is SVGIG (reference sequence). The CDR3 sequence is 13 residues long. The ends were cut back, 6 bases at V and 3 bases at J, with 14 bases in the middle. Written as DNA, the CDR3 is TGTGCCTGTACCCGGTCCGAGGACACTGAAGCTTTCTTT. Protein sequence: CACTRSEDTEAFF.

A remark on this clone: A read error may account for a junction end that differs from germline. The rearrangement uses TRBV29-1 and TRBJ2-1, with TRBD2 identical over 15 bases. The CDR3 is 13 amino acids. Germline V gives CDR1 SQVTM, CDR2 ANQGSEA. The chain's CDR3 is CSAEMGTSGRSVF. DNA for the CDR3: TGCAGCGCTGAAATGGGGACTAGCGGGAGGAGCGTCTTC.

The genes are TRBV9 and TRBJ2-1; no clear D gene. Per germline, CDR1 SGDLS and CDR2 YYNGEE. The V gene lost 6 bases and the J gene lost 0 bases, with 13 bases spanning the gap. This CDR3 has 15 amino acids. CDR3 nucleotide sequence: TGTGCCAGCACCCCCTTCGGCGGCTCCTACAATGAGCAGTTCTTC. This gives the protein CASTPFGGSYNEQFF.

The chain combines TRBV27 with TRBJ2-2; unclear D gene. This CDR3 has 15 residues. V dropped 5 bases and J dropped 3 bases, with 13 bases sitting between them. Germline loops: CDR1 MNHEY, CDR2 SMNVEV (reference sequence). CDR3 in DNA: TGTGCCAGCAGTGCCATAGCTTCATACACCGGGGAGCTGTTTTTT. This gives the protein CASSAIASYTGELFF.

The chain recombines TRBV9 with TRBJ2-3; 9 nucleotides line up with TRBD2. Germline V gene sequence: CDR1 SGDLS, CDR2 YYNGEE. V dropped 5 bases and J dropped 1; count of bases not matched to a gene: 14. This CDR3 is built from 18 residues. The CDR3 is CASSRRLAEFIGTDTQYF. CDR3 coding DNA: TGTGCCAGCAGTCGGCGACTAGCGGAATTTATCGGCACAGATACGCAGTATTTT.

The J gene is TRBJ2-1, the V gene TRBV7-8; 8 bases match TRBD2. Germline V gene lookup returns CDR1 SGHVS and CDR2 FQNEAQ. J was trimmed by 3 bases and V by 8 bases; bases with no gene match: 6. This CDR3 has 14 residues. The CDR3 region has the DNA TGTGCCAGCCGCCCCGGGGGGGACTACAATGAGCAGTTCTTC. Its protein is CASRPGGDYNEQFF.

This chain joins TRBV9 and TRBJ2-3, with TRBD2 matching over 8 bases. Germline values: CDR1 SGDLS, CDR2 YYNGEE. Trimming took 4 bases from V and 5 from J; bases not matched to a gene: 9. The CDR3 runs to 15 residues. CDR3 sequence: CASSLSGVQGDTQYF. In DNA, the CDR3 is TGTGCCAGCAGCCTTAGCGGGGTCCAGGGAGATACGCAGTATTTT. Filled out from reference TRBV9 and TRBJ2-3, the complete variable domain reads DSGVTQTPKHLITATGQRVTLRCSPRSGDLSVYWYQQSLDQGLQFLIQYYNGEERAKGNILERFSAQQFPDLHSELNLSSLELGDSALYFCASSLSGVQGDTQYFGPGTRLTVL.

This clone has just one count. The gene calls are TRBV18 and TRBJ1-5; TRBD1 aligns across 7 bases. V lost 6 bases and J lost 3; bases outside the gene matches: 11. The V gene's germline CDR1 is KGHSH and CDR2 LQKENI. The CDR3 runs 16 residues. The CDR3 here is CASSAIQGQHNQPQHF. The CDR3 DNA sequence: TGTGCCAGCTCCGCAATACAGGGACAGCACAATCAGCCCCAGCATTTT.

This chain's CDR3 is CASSLGQRSNTGELFF. The CDR3, as DNA: TGTGCCAGCAGCTTAGGACAGAGATCGAACACCGGGGAGCTGTTTTTT. V and J are TRBV11-2 and TRBJ2-2; maybe TRBD1 (5 bases). V lost 1 base and J lost 0, with 9 bases in between. The CDR3 runs 16 residues. The germline V gene has CDR1 SGHAT and CDR2 FQNNGV.

The CDR3 loop reads CASSSGRGPTYEQYF. CDR3 coding DNA: TGTGCCAGCAGCTCGGGAAGAGGTCCTACCTACGAGCAGTACTTC. This chain links TRBV7-2 with TRBJ2-7; possible D gene TRBD2, 5 bases. Germline V gene lookup returns CDR1 SGHTA and CDR2 FQGNSA. Trimming stripped 4 bases from V and 2 bases from J, with 15 bases between. The CDR3 length is 15 residues.

This clone was counted once. The V gene is TRBV28, the J gene TRBJ1-5; 7 bases line up with TRBD1. Germline V lookup: CDR1 MDHEN, CDR2 SYDVKM. The CDR3 length is 13 residues. The trim removed 6 bases at V and 5 bases at J, leaving 4 bases unmatched. CDR3 DNA: TGTGCCAGCAGAACCCAGGGGGATCAGCCCCAGCATTTT. Translated: CASRTQGDQPQHF.

Comments on this clone: One junction end disagrees with the germline gene, perhaps due to a read error. The J gene is TRBJ1-4, the V gene TRBV10-3, with no clear D. Germline CDR1 and CDR2: ENHRY and SYGVKD. This CDR3 contains 14 residues. CDR3 sequence (DNA): TGTGCCATCAGTGAAGGTCAGAGAGGCGAAAAACTGCTTTTT. This gives the protein CAISEGQRGEKLLF.

Here the CDR3 DNA reads TGTGCCACCAGCGTCACTAGCGCCACAGATACGCAGTATTTT. This sequence encodes CATSVTSATDTQYF. The chain recombines TRBV2 with TRBJ2-3; 7 bases match TRBD2. With V trimmed by 10 bases and J by 2 bases, 9 bases remained unmatched. This CDR3 comprises 14 residues. Looked up from germline, CDR1 is SNHLY and CDR2 is FYNNEI.

This clone came up once. The V call is TRBV18, the J call TRBJ2-2, with a tentative D call TRBD1 (5 bases). Germline V CDR1 and CDR2: KGHSH, LQKENI. V lost 3 bases to trimming and J lost 7 bases, with 15 bases between them. The CDR3 sequence is 15 residues long. The CDR3 DNA reads as TGTGCCAGCTCACCGCAGGGTGCGGCCGGCGGGGAGCTGTTTTTT. Its protein is CASSPQGAAGGELFF. Filled out from reference TRBV18 and TRBJ2-2, the complete variable domain reads NAGVMQNPRHLVRRRGQEARLRCSPMKGHSHVYWYRQLPEEGLKFMVYLQKENIIDESGMPKERFSAEFPKEGPSILRIQQVVRGDSAAYFCASSPQGAAGGELFFGEGSRLTVL.

This chain connects TRBV29-1 to TRBJ2-1; 11 nucleotides match TRBD2. The CDR3 totals 18 residues. CDR1 and CDR2 (germline): SQVTM, ANQGSEA. The junction had 14 bases not matched to a gene; V was cut back by 7 bases and J by 0 bases. The CDR3 DNA follows: TGCAGCGCCGGACCTAGACTAGCGGGGCCCAGCTCCTACAATGAGCAGTTCTTC. This encodes CSAGPRLAGPSSYNEQFF.

The chain is built from TRBV21-1 and TRBJ2-1; TRBD2, the table's D call, lacks a check against the DNA. TRBV21-1 represents a pseudogene. The CDR3 totals 18 residues. The CDR3: CASSNWNGSSGVYNEQFF. In DNA form, the CDR3 reads TGTGCCAGCAGCAACTGGAACGGGAGTTCGGGTGTCTACAATGAGCAGTTCTTC.